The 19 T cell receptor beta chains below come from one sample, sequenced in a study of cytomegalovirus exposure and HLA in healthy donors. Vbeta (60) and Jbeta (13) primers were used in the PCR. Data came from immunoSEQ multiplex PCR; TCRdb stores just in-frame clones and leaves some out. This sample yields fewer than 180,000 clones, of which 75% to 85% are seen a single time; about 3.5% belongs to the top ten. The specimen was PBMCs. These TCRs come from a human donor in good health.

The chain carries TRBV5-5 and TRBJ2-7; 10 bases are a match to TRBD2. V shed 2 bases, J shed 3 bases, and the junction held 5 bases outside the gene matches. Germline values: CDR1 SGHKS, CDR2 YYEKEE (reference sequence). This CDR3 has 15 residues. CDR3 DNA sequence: TGTGCCAGCAGCTTAGGACTAGCGGAAATCTACGAGCAGTACTTC. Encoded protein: CASSLGLAEIYEQYF.

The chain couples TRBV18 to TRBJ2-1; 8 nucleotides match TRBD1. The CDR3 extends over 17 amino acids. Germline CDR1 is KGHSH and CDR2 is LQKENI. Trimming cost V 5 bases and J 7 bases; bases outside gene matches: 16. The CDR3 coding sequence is TGTGCCAGCTCATGGTCGGACAGGGATGGTCCGGTAAATGAGCAGTTCTTC. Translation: CASSWSDRDGPVNEQFF.

CDR3 nucleotides: TGTGCCAGCAGTCGGAGTACAGACAGGGCCTCGCGGATATATTTT. Protein sequence: CASSRSTDRASRIYF. J is TRBJ1-3 and V is TRBV7-2; TRBD1 matches at 7 bases. Germline CDR1 SGHTA, CDR2 FQGNSA. Trimming took 6 bases from V and 13 from J; bases not matched to a gene: 18. This CDR3 contains 15 residues.

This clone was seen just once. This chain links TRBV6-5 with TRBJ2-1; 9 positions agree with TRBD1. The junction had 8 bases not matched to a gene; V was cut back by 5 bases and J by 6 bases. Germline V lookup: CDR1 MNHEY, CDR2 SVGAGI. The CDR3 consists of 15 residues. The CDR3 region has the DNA TGTGCCAGCAGTCCGGGGGACAGGGTGTTCAATGAGCAGTTCTTC. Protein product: CASSPGDRVFNEQFF.

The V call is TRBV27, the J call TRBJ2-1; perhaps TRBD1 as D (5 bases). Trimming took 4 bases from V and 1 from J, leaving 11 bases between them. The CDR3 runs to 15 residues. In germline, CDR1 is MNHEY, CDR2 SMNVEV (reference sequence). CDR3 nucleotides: TGTGCCAGCAGTTCAGTCAGGGTGTCCTACAATGAGCAGTTCTTC. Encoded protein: CASSSVRVSYNEQFF.

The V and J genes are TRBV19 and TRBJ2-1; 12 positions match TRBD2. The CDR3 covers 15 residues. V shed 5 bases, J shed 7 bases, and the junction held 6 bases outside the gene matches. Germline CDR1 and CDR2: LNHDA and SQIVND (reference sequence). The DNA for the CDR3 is TGTGCCAGTAGTCCCTGGACTAGCGGGAATAATGAGCAGTTCTTC. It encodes CASSPWTSGNNEQFF.

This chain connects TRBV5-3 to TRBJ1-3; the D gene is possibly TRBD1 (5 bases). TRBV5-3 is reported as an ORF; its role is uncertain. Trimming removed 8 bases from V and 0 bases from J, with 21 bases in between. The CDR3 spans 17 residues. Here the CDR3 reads CASTGLPSSLSGNTIYF. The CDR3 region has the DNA TGTGCCAGTACAGGCTTGCCTAGTTCCCTCTCTGGAAACACCATATATTTT.

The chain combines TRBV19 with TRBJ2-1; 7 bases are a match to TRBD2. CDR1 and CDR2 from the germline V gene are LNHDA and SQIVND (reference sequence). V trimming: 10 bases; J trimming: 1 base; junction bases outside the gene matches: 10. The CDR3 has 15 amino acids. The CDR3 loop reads CATRLADTSYNEQFF. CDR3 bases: TGTGCCACTCGACTAGCCGATACGTCCTACAATGAGCAGTTCTTC.

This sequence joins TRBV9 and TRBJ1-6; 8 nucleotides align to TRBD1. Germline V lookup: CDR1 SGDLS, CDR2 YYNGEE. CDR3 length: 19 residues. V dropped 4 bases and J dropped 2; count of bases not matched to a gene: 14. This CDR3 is CASSPETGVRGAYNSPLHF. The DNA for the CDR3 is TGTGCCAGCAGCCCCGAGACAGGGGTAAGGGGGGCCTATAATTCACCCCTCCACTTT.

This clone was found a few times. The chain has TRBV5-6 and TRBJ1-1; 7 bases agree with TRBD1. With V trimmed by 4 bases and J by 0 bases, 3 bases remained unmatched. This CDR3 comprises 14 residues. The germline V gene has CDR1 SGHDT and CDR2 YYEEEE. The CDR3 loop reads CASSRGQLNTEAFF. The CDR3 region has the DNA TGTGCCAGCAGCAGGGGACAGCTGAACACTGAAGCTTTCTTT.

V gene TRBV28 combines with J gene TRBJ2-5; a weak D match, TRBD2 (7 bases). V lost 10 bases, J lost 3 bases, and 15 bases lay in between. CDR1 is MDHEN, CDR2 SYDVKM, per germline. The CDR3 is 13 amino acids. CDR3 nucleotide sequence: TGTGCCACCTCGAGGGGGGGCGAAGAGACCCAGTACTTC. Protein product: CATSRGGEETQYF.

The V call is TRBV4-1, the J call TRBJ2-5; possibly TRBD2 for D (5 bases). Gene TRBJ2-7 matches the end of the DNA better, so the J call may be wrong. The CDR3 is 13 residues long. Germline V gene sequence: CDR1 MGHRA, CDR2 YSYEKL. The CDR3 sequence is CASSSGLENEQYF. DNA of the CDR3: TGCGCCAGCAGTTCTGGACTTGAAAACGAGCAGTACTTC.

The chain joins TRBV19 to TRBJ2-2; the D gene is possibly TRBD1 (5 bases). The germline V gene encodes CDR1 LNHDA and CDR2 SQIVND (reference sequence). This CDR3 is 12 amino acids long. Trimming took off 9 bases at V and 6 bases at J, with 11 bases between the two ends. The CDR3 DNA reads TGTGCCAGCCGCAGGGTGCCCGGGGAGCTGTTTTTT. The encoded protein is CASRRVPGELFF.

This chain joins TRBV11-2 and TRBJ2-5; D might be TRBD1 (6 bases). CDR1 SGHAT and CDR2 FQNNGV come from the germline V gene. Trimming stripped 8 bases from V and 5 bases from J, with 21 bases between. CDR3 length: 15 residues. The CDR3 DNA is TGTGCCAGCGCTCCTACAGGGATGAGGATGGAGACCCAGTACTTC. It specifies CASAPTGMRMETQYF.

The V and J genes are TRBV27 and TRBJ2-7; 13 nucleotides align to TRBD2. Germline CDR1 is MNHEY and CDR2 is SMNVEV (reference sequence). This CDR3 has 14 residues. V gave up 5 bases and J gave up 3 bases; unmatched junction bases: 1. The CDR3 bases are TGTGCCAGCAGTAGACTAGCGGGAGGCTACGAGCAGTACTTC. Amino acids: CASSRLAGGYEQYF.

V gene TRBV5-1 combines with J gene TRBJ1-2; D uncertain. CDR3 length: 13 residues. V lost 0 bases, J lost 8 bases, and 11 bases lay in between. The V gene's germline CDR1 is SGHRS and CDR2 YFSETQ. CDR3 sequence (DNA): TGCGCCAGCAGCTTGGAAGGTGCGGTAGGCTACACCTTC. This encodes CASSLEGAVGYTF.

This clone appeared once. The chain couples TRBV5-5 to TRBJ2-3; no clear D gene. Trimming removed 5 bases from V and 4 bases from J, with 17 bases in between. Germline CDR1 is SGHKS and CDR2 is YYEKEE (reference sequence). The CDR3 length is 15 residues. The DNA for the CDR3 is TGTGCCAGCAGGCCAACTCACCCGCAGGCAGATACGCAGTATTTT. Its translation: CASRPTHPQADTQYF. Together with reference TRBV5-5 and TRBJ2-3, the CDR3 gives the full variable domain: DAGVTQSPTHLIKTRGQQVTLRCSPISGHKSVSWYQQVLGQGPQFIFQYYEKEERGRGNFPDRFSARQFPNYSSELNVNALLLGDSALYLCASRPTHPQADTQYFGPGTRLTVL.

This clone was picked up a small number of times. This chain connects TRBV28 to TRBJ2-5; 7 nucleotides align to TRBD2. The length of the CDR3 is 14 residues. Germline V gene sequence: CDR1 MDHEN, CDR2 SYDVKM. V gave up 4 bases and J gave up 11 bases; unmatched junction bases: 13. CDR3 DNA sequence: TGTGCCAGCAGTTGGGCTAGCGGAGGACTTGGACAGTACTTC. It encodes CASSWASGGLGQYF.

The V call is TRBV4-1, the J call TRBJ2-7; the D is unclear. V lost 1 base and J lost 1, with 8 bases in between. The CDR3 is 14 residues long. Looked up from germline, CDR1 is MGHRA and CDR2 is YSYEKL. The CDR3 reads CASSQGLRSYEQYF. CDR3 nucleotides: TGCGCCAGCAGCCAAGGGTTACGGTCCTACGAGCAGTACTTC.